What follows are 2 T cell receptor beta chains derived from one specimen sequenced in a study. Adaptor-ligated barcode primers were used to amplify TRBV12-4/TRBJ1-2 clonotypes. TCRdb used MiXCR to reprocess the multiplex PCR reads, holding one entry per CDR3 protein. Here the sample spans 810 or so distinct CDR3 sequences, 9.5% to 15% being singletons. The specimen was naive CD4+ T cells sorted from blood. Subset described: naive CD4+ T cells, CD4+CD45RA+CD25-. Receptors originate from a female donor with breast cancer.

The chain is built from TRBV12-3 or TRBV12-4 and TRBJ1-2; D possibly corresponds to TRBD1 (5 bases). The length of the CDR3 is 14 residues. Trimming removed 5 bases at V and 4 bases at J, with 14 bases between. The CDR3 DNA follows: TGTGCCAGCAGTACAGGCGGTGCAGGCTATGGCTACACCTTC. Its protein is CASSTGGAGYGYTF.

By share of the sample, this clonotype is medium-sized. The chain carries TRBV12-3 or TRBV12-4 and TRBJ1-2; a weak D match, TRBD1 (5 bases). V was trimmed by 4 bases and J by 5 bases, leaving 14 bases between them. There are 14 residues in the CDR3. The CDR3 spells CASSSGRSAYGYTF. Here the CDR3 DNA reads TGTGCCAGCAGTTCAGGGAGATCGGCGTATGGCTACACCTTC.